A single sample is the source of the 5 T cell receptor beta chains below, sequenced in a study of blood T cell repertoires in COVID-19. Assay used: immunoSEQ multiplex PCR; TCRdb lists only in-frame clones, some missing. The sample has around 120,000 clones; about 80% are singletons. Input material: peripheral blood. Receptors were obtained from a middle-aged man with active or convalescent COVID-19.

The genes are TRBV11-3 and TRBJ1-4; D perhaps matches TRBD1 (5 bases). The V gene's germline CDR1 is SGHNT and CDR2 YENEEA. With 0 bases removed from V and 7 bases from J, the gap between germline ends came to 21 bases. The CDR3 totals 18 residues. The CDR3 protein is CASSLELQGTGRVEKLFF. In DNA, the CDR3 is TGTGCCAGCAGCTTAGAACTCCAGGGTACCGGACGGGTTGAAAAACTGTTTTTT.

This rearrangement joins TRBV19 to TRBJ1-1, with TRBD1 as a possible D gene (6 bases). This CDR3 has 15 amino acids. V shed 3 bases and J shed 2 bases, with 13 bases lying between them. Germline V CDR1 and CDR2: LNHDA, SQIVND (reference sequence). The CDR3 nucleotides read TGTGCCAGTAGTATCAGGGGCCTGGGAAACACTGAAGCTTTCTTT. Its protein is CASSIRGLGNTEAFF.

The rearrangement uses TRBV5-1 and TRBJ1-5; no definite D call. V was cut by 5 bases and J by 0 bases, with 9 bases left in between. This CDR3 has 14 amino acids. Germline V lookup: CDR1 SGHRS, CDR2 YFSETQ. CDR3 residues: CASSPGFSNQPQHF. In DNA form, the CDR3 reads TGCGCCAGCAGTCCAGGATTTAGCAATCAGCCCCAGCATTTT.

This rearrangement joins TRBV5-4 to TRBJ2-2; TRBD1 might be the D (6 bases). Trimming shortened V by 0 bases and J by 4 bases, and 10 bases separated the two germline ends. This CDR3 contains 15 residues. Per the germline V gene, CDR1 is SGHNT and CDR2 is YYREEE (reference sequence). The CDR3 loop reads CASSLVGRGTGELFF. CDR3 sequence (DNA): TGTGCCAGCAGCTTGGTTGGCAGGGGCACCGGGGAGCTGTTTTTT.

The chain couples TRBV4-3 to TRBJ2-1, with D tentatively TRBD1 (6 bases). The CDR3 length is 14 residues. Germline loops: CDR1 LGHNA, CDR2 YSLEER. Trimming cost V 1 base and J 10 bases, with 14 bases left between them. CDR3 sequence (DNA): TGCGCCAGCAGCCAAGTAGGGGGAGTTAGCGAGCAGTTCTTC. Translating it yields CASSQVGGVSEQFF.